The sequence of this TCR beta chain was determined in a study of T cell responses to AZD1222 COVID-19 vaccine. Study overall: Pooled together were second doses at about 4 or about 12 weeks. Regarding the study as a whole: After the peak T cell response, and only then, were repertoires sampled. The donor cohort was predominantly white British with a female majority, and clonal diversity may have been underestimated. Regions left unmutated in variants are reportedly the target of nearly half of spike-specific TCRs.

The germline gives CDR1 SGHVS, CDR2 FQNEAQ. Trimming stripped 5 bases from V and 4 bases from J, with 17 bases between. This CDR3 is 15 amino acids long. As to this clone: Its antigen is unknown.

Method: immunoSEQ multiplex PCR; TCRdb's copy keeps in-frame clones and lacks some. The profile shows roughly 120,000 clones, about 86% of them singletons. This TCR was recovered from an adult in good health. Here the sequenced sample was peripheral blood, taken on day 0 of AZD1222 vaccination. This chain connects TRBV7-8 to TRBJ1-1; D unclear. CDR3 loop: CASSPSRVYTTEAFF. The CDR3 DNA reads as TGTGCCAGCAGCCCCTCACGGGTTTATACCACTGAAGCTTTCTTT.